Listed here is a single T cell receptor (beta chain). What it recognizes is unknown. This sample is part of a study of CD8 T cells in ankylosing spondylitis. General study results and limits: According to the report, clones linked to the disease were significantly enriched in matched synovial fluid samples taken from ankylosing spondylitis patients. Certain motif variants had earlier appeared in reactive arthritis synovial fluid and blood. Blood of patients with ankylosing spondylitis appeared to be characterized by a TCR beta motif of several highly homologous variants. CD8+ by phenotype, disease-linked clones were relatively rare in peripheral blood.

CDR1 and CDR2 from the germline V gene are DFQATT and SNEGSKA (reference sequence). V shed 1 base and J 5 bases; nucleotides not matched to a gene: 1. This CDR3 comprises 12 residues. Scientists made TCR beta libraries using quantitative 5'-RACE with molecular barcodes. TCRdb redid the calling of the 5' RACE reads with MiXCR, one entry per CDR3 protein. The sample records about 800,000 distinct CDR3 sequences, about 11% being singletons. J is TRBJ2-7 and V is TRBV20-1, with 8 bases fitting TRBD1. The sample comprised blood, either unsorted or a sorted T cell fraction (not recorded which). The source of this sequence is a male donor with ankylosing spondylitis. CDR3 bases: TGCAGTGCTAGAGCGACAGGGGACGAGCAGTACTTC. Protein: CSARATGDEQYF.